The 31 T cell receptor beta chains given below trace back to one sample, sequenced in a study of blood T cell repertoires in COVID-19. Produced via immunoSEQ multiplex PCR; TCRdb's table is partial and in-frame only. The table shows 160,000 or so clones, with around 85% occurring only once. Material: peripheral blood. The receptors come from a woman in her 70s with acute or convalescent COVID-19.

This clone has only one observation. The chain couples TRBV2 to TRBJ1-1; 7 positions match TRBD1. CDR3 size: 14 residues. Germline lookup yields CDR1 SNHLY and CDR2 FYNNEI. Trimming removed 7 bases from V and 5 bases from J; junction bases left unmatched: 10. The CDR3 DNA reads TGTGCCAGCACCCCGACAGGGCCGAAAACTGAAGCTTTCTTT. It is translated as CASTPTGPKTEAFF.

In regard to this clone: This sample includes further DNA sequences coding for the same CDR3. This chain links TRBV5-1 with TRBJ1-6, with D maybe TRBD1 (6 bases). The CDR3 is 15 residues long. Germline V CDR1 and CDR2: SGHRS, YFSETQ. V was shortened by 0 bases and J by 5 bases, with 9 bases between the two germline ends. CDR3 protein: CASSLGQGNNSPLHF. CDR3 bases: TGCGCCAGCAGCTTGGGGCAGGGGAATAATTCACCCCTCCACTTT.

The chain joins TRBV6-2 or TRBV6-3 to TRBJ2-7, with a weak D call TRBD1 (5 bases). CDR1 and CDR2 (germline): MNHEY, SVGEGT. This CDR3 is 13 amino acids long. V lost 2 bases and J lost 5, with 10 bases in between. In DNA form, the CDR3 reads TGTGCCAGCAGTTACCAGGGTTGGGACGAGCAGTACTTC. This gives the protein CASSYQGWDEQYF.

The J gene is TRBJ2-2, the V gene TRBV5-1; possibly TRBD1 for D (6 bases). CDR1 and CDR2 from the germline V gene are SGHRS and YFSETQ. The CDR3 length is 16 residues. Trimming took 6 bases from V and 5 from J, leaving 20 bases between them. CDR3: CASTKDRAGATGELFF. DNA for the CDR3: TGCGCCAGCACAAAGGATAGAGCAGGGGCGACCGGGGAGCTGTTTTTT.

The table lists this clone with a few counts. The CDR3: CAWRRGSAEAFF. The CDR3 DNA sequence: TGTGCCTGGAGGAGGGGGTCAGCTGAAGCTTTCTTT. The rearrangement joins TRBV30 to TRBJ1-1; perhaps TRBD1 as D (6 bases). The CDR3 contains 12 residues. Trimming removed 3 bases from V and 6 bases from J, with 11 bases in between. Germline V gene data show CDR1 as GTSNPN and CDR2 as SVGIG (reference sequence).

CDR3 nucleotides: TGTGCCAGCGTACGACAGGGTACGGCCGAAGCTTTCTTT. This encodes CASVRQGTAEAFF. The chain uses TRBV2 and TRBJ1-1; TRBD1 matches 7 bases. Unmatched junction bases numbered 11, after V lost 8 bases and J lost 8 bases. CDR3 size: 13 residues. Germline V gene sequence: CDR1 SNHLY, CDR2 FYNNEI.

This chain links TRBV12-3 or TRBV12-4 with TRBJ2-1; TRBD2 might be the D (6 bases). V lost 3 bases and J lost 12, with 9 bases in between. The CDR3 has 11 residues. CDR3 nucleotide sequence: TGTGCCAGCAGTTTTCAACTAGCGCAGTTCTTC. This gives the protein CASSFQLAQFF.

The rearrangement uses TRBV4-2 and TRBJ1-6; D is unresolved. V gave up 4 bases and J gave up 9 bases, with 16 bases separating them. There are 15 residues in the CDR3. The germline CDR1 and CDR2 sequences are LGHNA and YNFKEQ. The chain's CDR3 is CASSREHAFGSPLHF. In nucleotides, the CDR3 is TGTGCCAGCAGCCGTGAACATGCCTTTGGTTCACCCCTCCACTTT.

The J gene is TRBJ2-2, the V gene TRBV4-3, with a weak D call TRBD1 (5 bases). CDR1 is LGHNA and CDR2 is YSLEER in the germline V gene. The CDR3 sequence is 14 residues long. Trimming stripped 3 bases from V and 2 bases from J, with 7 bases between. The DNA for the CDR3 is TGCGCCAGCAGCCACCAGGGAAACACCGGGGAGCTGTTTTTT. Protein: CASSHQGNTGELFF.

The genes are TRBV5-4 and TRBJ2-7; 7 nucleotides line up with TRBD1. The germline gives CDR1 SGHNT, CDR2 YYREEE (reference sequence). V gave up 1 base and J gave up 6 bases; unmatched junction bases: 7. The CDR3 loop spans 14 amino acids. The CDR3 loop reads CASSLPPGGFEQYV. CDR3 coding DNA: TGTGCCAGCAGCTTGCCCCCAGGGGGTTTCGAGCAGTACGTC.

Only one count was recorded for this clone. The chain combines TRBV13 with TRBJ1-3; a possible D gene is TRBD1 (6 bases). V lost 3 bases, J lost 3 bases, and 12 bases lay in between. The CDR3 has 15 residues. From germline, CDR1 is PRHDT and CDR2 FYEKMQ (reference sequence). The DNA of the CDR3 is TGTGCCAGCAGCTTGCCCAGGGGTCATGGAAACACCATATATTTT. It translates to CASSLPRGHGNTIYF. Combining the CDR3 with reference TRBV13 and TRBJ1-3 gives the whole variable domain AAGVIQSPRHLIKEKRETATLKCYPIPRHDTVYWYQQGPGQDPQFLISFYEKMQSDKGSIPDRFSAQQFSDYHSELNMSSLELGDSALYFCASSLPRGHGNTIYFGEGSWLTVV.

This sequence joins TRBV5-1 and TRBJ2-5; 15 bases are a match to TRBD2. The CDR3 loop spans 16 amino acids. In germline, CDR1 is SGHRS, CDR2 YFSETQ. With 4 bases clipped from V and 4 bases from J, the junction kept 5 bases outside the gene matches. CDR3 bases: TGCGCCAGCAGCGCGGGGACTAGCGGGGGGACAGAGACCCAGTACTTC. Translated, it gives CASSAGTSGGTETQYF.

This chain joins TRBV7-2 and TRBJ1-2; 10 nucleotides line up with TRBD1. The CDR3 has 16 amino acids. Germline-derived CDR1 and CDR2 are SGHTA and FQGNSA. Trimming took 5 bases from V and 6 from J; bases not matched to a gene: 12. CDR3 coding DNA: TGTGCCAGCAGCATTGGATCGGACAGGGGGAGGGATGGCTACACCTTC. This gives the protein CASSIGSDRGRDGYTF. The full variable domain, its missing parts supplied by reference TRBV7-2 and TRBJ1-2, is GAGVSQSPSNKVTEKGKDVELRCDPISGHTALYWYRQSLGQGLEFLIYFQGNSAPDKSGLPSDRFSAERTGGSVSTLTIQRTQQEDSAVYLCASSIGSDRGRDGYTFGSGTRLTVV.

This sequence joins TRBV9 and TRBJ1-6; 7 bases agree with TRBD1. The CDR3 totals 16 residues. In germline, CDR1 is SGDLS, CDR2 YYNGEE. J gave up 8 bases and V 0 bases, and 8 bases lay outside the gene matches. The CDR3 nucleotides read TGTGCCAGCAGCGTAGCTCAGGGGGAAGGCGATTCACCCCTCCACTTT. Translation: CASSVAQGEGDSPLHF.

The chain uses TRBV4-2 and TRBJ1-5, with D possibly TRBD1 on 6 matching bases. The CDR3 sequence is 15 residues long. Germline CDR1 LGHNA, CDR2 YNFKEQ. Trimming took off 3 bases at V and 7 bases at J, with 16 bases between the two ends. CDR3 sequence: CASSQDGQPQQPQHF. CDR3 nucleotide sequence: TGTGCCAGCAGCCAGGACGGACAGCCCCAACAGCCCCAGCATTTT.

For the CDR3, the DNA is TGTGCCAGTAGTCGGCAGGGGGCTGATTATAGCAATCAGCCCCAGCATTTT. This sequence encodes CASSRQGADYSNQPQHF. The V and J genes are TRBV19 and TRBJ1-5, with 8 bases matching TRBD1. The germline gives CDR1 LNHDA, CDR2 SQIVND (reference sequence). V was pared by 5 bases and J by 0 bases, with 9 bases of the junction left unmatched. The CDR3 contains 17 residues.

This chain uses TRBV4-2 with TRBJ2-4; 7 nucleotides line up with TRBD2. The CDR3 contains 16 residues. V trimming: 0 bases; J trimming: 3 bases; junction bases outside the gene matches: 5. Germline V gives CDR1 LGHNA, CDR2 YNFKEQ. The CDR3 DNA sequence: TGTGCCAGCAGCCAAGATCAGCGGGGTGGCAAAAACATTCAGTACTTC. It specifies CASSQDQRGGKNIQYF.

V and J are TRBV3-1 (or the pseudogene TRBV3-2) and TRBJ1-6; TRBD1 agrees at 7 bases. Germline assignment: CDR1 LGHDT and CDR2 YNNKEL (reference sequence). CDR3 length: 18 amino acids. With 2 bases clipped from V and 3 bases from J, the junction kept 10 bases outside the gene matches. For the CDR3, the DNA is TGTGCCAGCAGCCAAACCGTCGCAGGGGGACGCTATAATTCACCCCTCCACTTT. Translation: CASSQTVAGGRYNSPLHF.

This rearrangement joins TRBV7-9 to TRBJ2-1; possible D gene TRBD2, 6 bases. V was clipped by 11 bases and J by 6 bases, with 20 bases between them. Germline V gene sequence: CDR1 SEHNR, CDR2 FQNEAQ (reference sequence). The CDR3 loop spans 14 amino acids. In DNA, the CDR3 is TGTGCCGCCCCCCGGACTACAAAAGGCAATGAGCAGTTCTTC. Its translation is CAAPRTTKGNEQFF.

CDR3 sequence: CASSPPGAGGKVQYF. The CDR3 bases are TGTGCCAGCAGTCCCCCTGGAGCGGGGGGAAAGGTGCAGTATTTT. This chain joins TRBV28 and TRBJ2-3, with 9 bases fitting TRBD2. Per the germline V gene, CDR1 is MDHEN and CDR2 is SYDVKM. J gave up 11 bases and V 5 bases, and 14 bases lay outside the gene matches. This CDR3 is 15 amino acids long. The full variable domain, rest sourced from reference TRBV28 and TRBJ2-3, is DVKVTQSSRYLVKRTGEKVFLECVQDMDHENMFWYRQDPGLGLRLIYFSYDVKMKEKGDIPEGYSVSREKKERFSLILESASTNQTSMYLCASSPPGAGGKVQYFGPGTRLTVL.

The chain combines TRBV6-5 with TRBJ2-5; 11 bases map to TRBD2. V trimming: 8 bases; J trimming: 4 bases; junction bases outside the gene matches: 9. CDR1 and CDR2 from the germline V gene are MNHEY and SVGAGI. This CDR3 has 15 amino acids. The CDR3 loop is CASLNSGGAGETQYF. As DNA, the CDR3 is TGTGCCAGCCTTAATAGCGGGGGGGCCGGAGAGACCCAGTACTTC.

CDR3 nucleotides: TGCAGCGCCGGGGGGCTCACGCAGTATTTT. Protein sequence: CSAGGLTQYF. The chain links TRBV20-1 to TRBJ2-3; D perhaps matches TRBD2 (7 bases). The V gene's germline CDR1 is DFQATT and CDR2 SNEGSKA (reference sequence). The CDR3 runs to 10 residues.

The chain has TRBV7-2 and TRBJ1-1; tentatively, D is TRBD1 (6 bases). The V gene's germline CDR1 is SGHTA and CDR2 FQGNSA. The CDR3 runs 16 residues. Trimming shortened V by 1 base and J by 0 bases, and 12 bases separated the two germline ends. CDR3: CASSLVGTGLNTEAFF. The CDR3 coding sequence is TGTGCCAGCAGCTTAGTAGGCACAGGGTTGAACACTGAAGCTTTCTTT.

The V gene is TRBV7-9, the J gene TRBJ2-1, with D maybe TRBD2 (5 bases). The ends were cut back, 4 bases at V and 4 bases at J, with 11 bases in the middle. This CDR3 comprises 14 residues. Germline CDR1 SEHNR, CDR2 FQNEAQ (reference sequence). The CDR3, as DNA: TGTGCCAGCAGCTCCGGGAACCAATACAATGAGCAGTTCTTC. Translated: CASSSGNQYNEQFF.

This clone has just one count. V and J are TRBV19 and TRBJ1-2, with D tentatively TRBD1 (6 bases). Trimming removed 2 bases from V and 4 bases from J, with 14 bases in between. Germline values: CDR1 LNHDA, CDR2 SQIVND (reference sequence). This CDR3 contains 15 residues. CDR3 sequence: CASSIPPGAIYGYTF. CDR3 DNA sequence: TGTGCCAGTAGTATACCGCCAGGGGCAATCTATGGCTACACCTTC.

The rearrangement uses TRBV7-9 and TRBJ2-5; tentative D call: TRBD1 (6 bases). CDR1 is SEHNR and CDR2 is FQNEAQ in the germline V gene (reference sequence). The CDR3 length is 13 residues. Trimming cost V 1 base and J 5 bases, with 8 bases left between them. The CDR3 DNA sequence: TGTGCCAGCAGCTTAGGGGGGCCGGAGACCCAGTACTTC. Its protein is CASSLGGPETQYF.

J is TRBJ1-6 and V is TRBV3-1 (or the pseudogene TRBV3-2); 9 bases agree with TRBD1. V shed 4 bases, J shed 8 bases, and the junction held 6 bases outside the gene matches. CDR1 is LGHDT, CDR2 YNNKEL, per germline (reference sequence). The CDR3 is 15 amino acids. In DNA, the CDR3 is TGTGCCAGCAGCCGGGGACAGGGTTTTGATTCACCCCTCCACTTT. Its protein product is CASSRGQGFDSPLHF.

The V call is TRBV30, the J call TRBJ1-6, with D maybe TRBD1 (6 bases). From germline, CDR1 is GTSNPN and CDR2 SVGIG (reference sequence). The germline V and J ends were trimmed by 2 bases and 10 bases, with 12 bases remaining between them. The CDR3 runs to 13 residues. CDR3: CAWSPQGGSPLHF. CDR3 nucleotides: TGTGCCTGGAGTCCACAGGGCGGGTCACCCCTCCACTTT. The whole variable domain, remainder taken from reference TRBV30 and TRBJ1-6, is SQTIHQWPATLVQPVGSPLSLECTVEGTSNPNLYWYRQAAGRGLQLLFYSVGIGQISSEVPQNLSASRPQDRQFILSSKKLLLSDSGFYLCAWSPQGGSPLHFGNGTRLTVT.

This rearrangement joins TRBV5-1 to TRBJ1-4; D ambiguous. The CDR3 contains 16 residues. V gave up 0 bases and J gave up 4 bases, with 13 bases separating them. CDR1 and CDR2 from the germline V gene are SGHRS and YFSETQ. In nucleotides, the CDR3 is TGCGCCAGCAGCTTGGTCTCGGGGAATGGTAATGAAAAACTGTTTTTT. It translates to CASSLVSGNGNEKLFF.

This clone has more than one count but fewer than ten. This chain joins TRBV19 and TRBJ1-5, with D hard to call. V shed 1 base and J shed 1 base, with 11 bases lying between them. Germline V gene data show CDR1 as LNHDA and CDR2 as SQIVND (reference sequence). The CDR3 consists of 16 residues. CDR3 DNA: TGTGCCAGTAGTATAGTCGGGAGATCGAGCAATCAGCCCCAGCATTTT. Translation: CASSIVGRSSNQPQHF.

This chain links TRBV29-1 with TRBJ2-3; possible D gene TRBD1, 6 bases. Trimming shortened V by 4 bases and J by 0 bases, and 14 bases separated the two germline ends. This CDR3 contains 15 residues. Germline V gene lookup returns CDR1 SQVTM and CDR2 ANQGSEA. CDR3 DNA: TGCAGCGTTGCGGACAGAAAATATAGCACAGATACGCAGTATTTT. As protein: CSVADRKYSTDTQYF.